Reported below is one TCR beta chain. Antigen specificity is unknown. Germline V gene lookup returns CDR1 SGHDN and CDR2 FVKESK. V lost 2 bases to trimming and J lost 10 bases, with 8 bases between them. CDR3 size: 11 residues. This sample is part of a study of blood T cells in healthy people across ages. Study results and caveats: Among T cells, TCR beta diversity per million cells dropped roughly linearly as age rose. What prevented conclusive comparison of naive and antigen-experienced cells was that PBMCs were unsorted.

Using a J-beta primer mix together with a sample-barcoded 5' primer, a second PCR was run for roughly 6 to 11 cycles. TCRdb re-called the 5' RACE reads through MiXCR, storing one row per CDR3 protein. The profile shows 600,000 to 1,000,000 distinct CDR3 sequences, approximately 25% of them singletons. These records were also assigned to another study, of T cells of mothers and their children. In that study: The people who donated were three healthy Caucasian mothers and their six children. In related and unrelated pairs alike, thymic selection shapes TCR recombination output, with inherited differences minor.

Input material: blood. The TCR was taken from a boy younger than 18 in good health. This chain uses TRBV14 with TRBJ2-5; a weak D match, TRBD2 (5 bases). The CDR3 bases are TGTGCCAGCAGCCAAACGGGGATCCAGTACTTC. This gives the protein CASSQTGIQYF.